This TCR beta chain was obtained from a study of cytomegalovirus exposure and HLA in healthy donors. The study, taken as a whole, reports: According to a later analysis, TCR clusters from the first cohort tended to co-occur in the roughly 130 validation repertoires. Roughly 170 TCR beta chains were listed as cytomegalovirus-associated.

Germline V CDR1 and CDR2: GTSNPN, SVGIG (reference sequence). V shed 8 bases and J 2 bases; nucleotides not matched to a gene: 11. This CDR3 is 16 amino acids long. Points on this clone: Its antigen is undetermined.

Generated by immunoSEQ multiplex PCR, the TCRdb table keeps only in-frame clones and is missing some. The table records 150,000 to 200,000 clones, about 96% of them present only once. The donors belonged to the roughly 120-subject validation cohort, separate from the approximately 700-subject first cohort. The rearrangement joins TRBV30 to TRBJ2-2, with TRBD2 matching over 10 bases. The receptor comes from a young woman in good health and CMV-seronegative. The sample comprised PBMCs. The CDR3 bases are TGTGCCGGAACTTCTAGCGGGGGTTACAACACCGGGGAGCTGTTTTTT. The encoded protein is CAGTSSGGYNTGELFF.